The source of this T cell receptor (beta chain) is a study of B cell selection in AIRE deficiency. The germline V gene encodes CDR1 MNHEY and CDR2 SMNVEV (reference sequence). The CDR3 extends over 14 amino acids. The germline V and J ends were trimmed by 6 bases and 11 bases, with 17 bases remaining between them. The regulatory T cell sort gate was CD4+CD25hiCD127low/negative. This clone showed up just once. Its antigen is unidentified. Study-wide results and limits: Only approximately 10% of about 3,500 shared Treg sequences were patient-specific; 30% to 40% healthy-specific. Shared Treg sequences were biased toward short CDR3s with few non-templated nucleotide insertions.

Profiling relied on immunoSEQ multiplex PCR, and the TCRdb table lists in-frame clones only, not all of them. The sample holds 15,000 to 20,000 clones, about 93% seen once. Sequenced: CD4+CD25+ Tregs sorted from PBMCs. The chain combines TRBV27 with TRBJ1-6, with a tentative D call TRBD1 (6 bases). The clonotype originates from a human donor in good health. CDR3 sequence (DNA): TGTGCCAGCAGCTCTGCAGGGGACTGGGCACCCCTCCACTTT. Translation: CASSSAGDWAPLHF.